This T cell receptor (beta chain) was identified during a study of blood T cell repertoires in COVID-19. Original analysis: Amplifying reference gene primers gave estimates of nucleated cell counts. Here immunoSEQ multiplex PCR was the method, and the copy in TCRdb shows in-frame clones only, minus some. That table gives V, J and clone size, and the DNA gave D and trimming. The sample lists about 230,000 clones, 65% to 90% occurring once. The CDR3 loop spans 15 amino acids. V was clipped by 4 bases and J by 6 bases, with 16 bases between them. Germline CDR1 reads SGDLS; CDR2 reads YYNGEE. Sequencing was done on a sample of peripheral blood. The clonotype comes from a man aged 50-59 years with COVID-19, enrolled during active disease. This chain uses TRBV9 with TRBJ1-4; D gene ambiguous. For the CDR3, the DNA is TGTGCCAGCAGCCCGGTCGGGGTTGGTGATGAAAAACTGTTTTTT. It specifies CASSPVGVGDEKLFF.